This TCR beta chain appears in the sequencing data of a study of T cell responses to AZD1222 COVID-19 vaccine. Regarding this clone: Antigen unknown.

CDR1 is MGHDK and CDR2 is SYGVNS in the germline V gene. This CDR3 is built from 13 residues. V shed 4 bases and J shed 2 bases, with 9 bases lying between them. Some clones are missing from TCRdb's copy, which holds only in-frame ones; the method was immunoSEQ multiplex PCR. The sample yields 85,000 to 100,000 clones, around 90% seen once. General observations from the study: Nearly half of the spike-specific TCRs reportedly recognize variant regions that carry no mutations. Two AZD1222 doses significantly raised spike-specific TCR breadth and depth over controls.

The material was peripheral blood, obtained on day 0 of AZD1222 vaccination. The rearrangement uses TRBV25-1 and TRBJ2-7; D gene ambiguous. This sequence originates from an adult in good health. CDR3 in amino acids: CASSARAPYEQYF. CDR3 nucleotide sequence: TGTGCCAGCAGTGCTCGGGCGCCCTACGAGCAGTACTTC.